This T cell receptor (beta chain) derives from a study of T-cell memory formation after mild COVID-19. Study-wide findings and caveats: The study found contracting CD4+ clones mainly in CM and EM and contracting CD8+ clones in EMRA.

In its sample, this clonotype was seen a few times. Its antigen is not known. Germline-derived CDR1 and CDR2 are SEHNR and FQNEAQ (reference sequence). Germline trimming cut 6 bases from V and 10 bases from J; bases unmatched to any gene: 6. The CDR3 length is 13 residues. In TCRdb, the 5' RACE reads were re-called with MiXCR into one record per CDR3 protein. The sample has roughly 340,000 distinct CDR3 sequences; about a sixth are singletons. This chain uses TRBV7-9 with TRBJ1-6; TRBD1 matches 7 bases. The sequenced sample was PBMCs or a T cell subset sorted from them (not recorded which). The TCR originated in a man aged 18 to 30 who had mild COVID-19 (a few samples of this study predate the infection). Cell type and time point are not known. This CDR3 is CASRDRDGSPLHF. CDR3 sequence (DNA): TGTGCCAGCAGAGACAGGGACGGCTCACCCCTCCACTTT.